This T cell receptor beta chain was retrieved from a study of blood T cell repertoires in COVID-19. Study at large: Italy, Spain and the United States were the sources of the convalescent and acute COVID-19 samples. Sources were T cells, B-cell-depleted T cells, or PBMCs; the material itself was cDNA or gDNA.

CDR3 length equals 16 residues. The ends were cut back, 5 bases at V and 7 bases at J, with 21 bases in the middle. Germline assignment: CDR1 MDHEN and CDR2 SYDVKM. Method: immunoSEQ multiplex PCR; TCRdb's copy keeps in-frame clones and lacks some. The repertoire includes around 310,000 clones, 85% to 90% of them detected once, and more than 0.85% sits in the top ten. Material: peripheral blood. This TCR came from a woman between 40 and 55 years old with COVID-19, enrolled during active disease. V usage is TRBV28 and J usage is TRBJ1-5; D possibly corresponds to TRBD1 (5 bases). CDR3: CASSPPAPGKGQPQHF. CDR3 sequence (DNA): TGTGCCAGCAGTCCCCCTGCCCCAGGGAAAGGGCAGCCCCAGCATTTT.